This TCR beta chain derives from a study of shared clonotypes between healthy human individuals. Study as a whole: The donor group consisted of a couple of women and a few men, aged 18 to 49.

Selected positively for CCR7 and CD45RO-negative, naive CD8 cells excluded terminally differentiated effector memory CD45RA+ cells. This clone has only one observation. Its target is unknown. CDR1 is MDHEN, CDR2 SYDVKM, per germline. The CDR3 has 12 amino acids. Trimming took 9 bases from V and 6 from J; bases not matched to a gene: 6. Clones were sequenced by immunoSEQ multiplex PCR, and TCRdb holds only the in-frame ones, with some missing. The sample includes around 550,000 clones, around 96% of them seen just once. General observations from the study: Memory subsets generally showed lower estimated richness than naive subsets. Clonotype sharing among donors was expected to depend on sequencing depth. What rarefaction showed was incomplete sorted-subset sequencing despite large depth.

The sequence derives from a woman aged 25 to 39 in good health. The sample comprised naive CD8+ T cells sorted from blood. This sequence joins TRBV28 and TRBJ1-1, with TRBD1 identical over 8 bases. The CDR3 bases are TGTGCCAGTCTGGACAGGGACGCTGAAGCTTTCTTT. Translating it yields CASLDRDAEAFF.